The rows below give T cell receptor beta chains drawn from one sample of a study of blood T cell repertoires in COVID-19. Sequenced by immunoSEQ multiplex PCR; TCRdb stores in-frame clones only, minus some. The sample carries approximately 72,000 clones, more than 80% recorded once. Sequencing was carried out using peripheral blood. Receptor source: a woman older than 75 with active or convalescent COVID-19. Each CDR3 is given with its conserved first and last residue. Fields, in order: CDR3 length, J gene, D gene, V gene, clone size, CDR3 DNA, CDR3 protein. D genes are given only for firm matches. Not all rows give a size; the values are once, few, many and, for expanded clones, a class.

>15|TRBJ2-5|.|TRBV5-1|.
TGCGCCAGCGCAGGGACTGGCCCAGGCCAAGAGACCCAGTACTTC
CASAGTGPGQETQYF
>16|TRBJ2-1|.|TRBV9|.
TGTGCCAGCAGCGTGGAAGGGCAGACTACTTTCAATGAGCAGTTCTTC
CASSVEGQTTFNEQFF
>17|TRBJ2-3|.|TRBV7-3|.
TGTGCCAGCAGCTTATGGGCCGGGGGGCGTGTACCAGATACGCAGTATTTT
CASSLWAGGRVPDTQYF
>16|TRBJ1-3|.|TRBV13|.
TGTGCCAGCAGCTTTGGGCAGGGTCCCTCTGGAAACACCATATATTTT
CASSFGQGPSGNTIYF
>14|TRBJ1-1|.|TRBV5-1|.
TGCGCCAGCAGCTTGGACAGGCCGAACACTGAAGCTTTCTTT
CASSLDRPNTEAFF
>14|TRBJ1-2|TRBD1|TRBV28|.
TGTGCCAGCAGTTCCCCGGACAGGGTCTATGGCTACACCTTC
CASSSPDRVYGYTF
>16|TRBJ2-3|TRBD2|TRBV29-1|.
TGCAGCGTTATGGGATTTGGCGGGGGGTTCACAGATACGCAGTATTTT
CSVMGFGGGFTDTQYF
>14|TRBJ2-3|.|TRBV7-9|.
TGTGCCAGCAGCCTGGGACTTGCCACAGATACGCAGTATTTT
CASSLGLATDTQYF
>14|TRBJ1-6|TRBD1|TRBV5-1|few
TGCGCCAGCAGCCAGACAGGGCAGAATTCACCCCTCCACTTT
CASSQTGQNSPLHF
>14|TRBJ1-4|.|TRBV19|.
TGTGCCAGCAACGACCGGGGGGGTAATGAAAAACTGTTTTTT
CASNDRGGNEKLFF
>13|TRBJ2-7|.|TRBV19|once
TGTGCCAGTAGTCCCCCCGGGAAAGGGCAGCAGTACTTC
CASSPPGKGQQYF
>11|TRBJ1-4|.|TRBV28|.
TGTGCCAGCAGTTTACGCGCCGAACTGTTTTTT
CASSLRAELFF
>13|TRBJ1-5|.|TRBV6-5|few
TGTGCCAGCTCGAGCGGATCCAATCAGCCCCAGCATTTT
CASSSGSNQPQHF
>15|TRBJ2-4|TRBD2|TRBV7-2|.
TGTGCCAGCAGCTCGGGAGCGGGGGGGAAAAACATTCAGTACTTC
CASSSGAGGKNIQYF
>12|TRBJ2-1|.|TRBV12-3/TRBV12-4|.
TGTGCCAGCCGCTTGGGAGTAGGGGAGCAGTTCTTC
CASRLGVGEQFF
>16|TRBJ2-3|TRBD2|TRBV7-2|once
TGTGCCAGCAGCTTAGTCCCTAGCGGGGGAGTGGATACGCAGTATTTT
CASSLVPSGGVDTQYF
>13|TRBJ2-7|TRBD1|TRBV6-5|.
TGTGCCAGCAGCCGGGACAGGGTCTACGAGCAGTACTTC
CASSRDRVYEQYF
>15|TRBJ1-5|.|TRBV7-8|.
TGTGCCAGCAGCTTAGTACCGGGGTTTAATCAGCCCCAGCATTTT
CASSLVPGFNQPQHF
>17|TRBJ2-2|.|TRBV10-1|.
TGCGCCAGACCTCGAGGGCGGGACAGTTTTAACACCGGGGAGCTGTTTTTT
CARPRGRDSFNTGELFF
>15|TRBJ2-3|.|TRBV19|.
TGTGCCAGTAGTATGGGCCCGGGGAGCTTAGATACGCAGTATTTT
CASSMGPGSLDTQYF
>13|TRBJ1-2|.|TRBV12-3/TRBV12-4|.
TGTGCCAGCAGTTTAGGGCAGTTCTATGGCTACACCTTC
CASSLGQFYGYTF
>11|TRBJ1-5|.|TRBV10-3|.
TGTGCCACCGGGGAGGCCCAGCCCCAGCATTTT
CATGEAQPQHF
>14|TRBJ1-4|TRBD1|TRBV5-4|few
TGTGCCAGCAGCCACTGGACAGGCGGTGAAAAACTGTTTTTT
CASSHWTGGEKLFF
>14|TRBJ1-4|.|TRBV4-1|.
TGCGCCAGCAGCCATCAGCAGGGTGATGAAAAACTGTTTTTT
CASSHQQGDEKLFF
>15|TRBJ1-6|TRBD1|TRBV9|.
TGTGCCAGCAGCCCGACGACAGGGGTGAATTCACCCCTCCACTTT
CASSPTTGVNSPLHF
>13|TRBJ1-3|TRBD1|TRBV28|once
TGTGCCAGCAGTTCAGGGGGCGGAAACACCATATATTTT
CASSSGGGNTIYF
>14|TRBJ2-7|.|TRBV12-5|.
TGTGCTAGTGGTAACCGGGACACCTCCTACGAGCAGTACTTC
CASGNRDTSYEQYF
>12|TRBJ1-3|.|TRBV7-8|.
TGTGCCAGCAGCTTATTGAGGAACACCATATATTTT
CASSLLRNTIYF
>12|TRBJ1-2|.|TRBV2|.
TGTGCCAGCAGGTCAGGGGAATATGGCTACACCTTC
CASRSGEYGYTF
>14|TRBJ1-2|.|TRBV7-2|.
TGTGCCAGCAGCTTAGGGACAGTGAGATATGGCTACACCTTC
CASSLGTVRYGYTF
>14|TRBJ2-5|.|TRBV7-9|few
TGTGCCAGCAGCCACCCTGGCCTGGTAGAGACCCAGTACTTC
CASSHPGLVETQYF
>12|TRBJ2-7|.|TRBV5-3|.
TGCGACCGGCATGGTGGAGCCTACGAGCAGTACTTC
CDRHGGAYEQYF
>14|TRBJ2-5|TRBD1|TRBV5-1|.
TGCGCCAGCAGCGGGGACAGGGTTATAGAGACCCAGTACTTC
CASSGDRVIETQYF
>14|TRBJ2-7|.|TRBV6-4|.
TGTGCCAGCAGTGTCCGGGACAAAGCCTACGAGCAGTACTTC
CASSVRDKAYEQYF
>15|TRBJ1-3|.|TRBV6-5|.
TGTGCCAGCAGTTACTCGGGGAGCTCTGGAAACACCATATATTTT
CASSYSGSSGNTIYF
>14|TRBJ1-5|.|TRBV7-2|.
TGTGCCAGCAGCTTACGCCAGACAGATCAGCCCCAGCATTTT
CASSLRQTDQPQHF
>13|TRBJ1-2|.|TRBV28|.
TGTGCCAGCAGGATGACAGAGACCTATGGCTACACCTTC
CASRMTETYGYTF
>14|TRBJ2-1|.|TRBV14|.
TGTGCCAGCAGCCACCCGACAGGCCGCTGGGAGCAGTTCTTC
CASSHPTGRWEQFF
>14|TRBJ1-5|TRBD1|TRBV6-5|.
TGTGCCAGCAAGTCAGGGGGAAGCAATCAGCCCCAGCATTTT
CASKSGGSNQPQHF
>14|TRBJ1-5|.|TRBV19|few
TGTGCCAGTAGTTCTGGGGGACTTGGTCAGCCCCAGCATTTT
CASSSGGLGQPQHF
>15|TRBJ2-3|.|TRBV19|.
TGTGCCAGTAGCCAACTAGCCCTCCCTGCAGATACGCAGTATTTT
CASSQLALPADTQYF
>15|TRBJ2-5|.|TRBV11-1|.
TGTGCCAGCAGCTTTAGGCCTACTATACTAGAGACCCAGTACTTC
CASSFRPTILETQYF
>13|TRBJ1-1|.|TRBV6-1|.
TGTGCCAGCAGTGAATCCTGGGGAGTGGCAGCTTTCTTT
CASSESWGVAAFF
>12|TRBJ1-5|.|TRBV6-4|.
TGTGCCAGCCTCCGAGGGGGACAGCCCCAGCATTTT
CASLRGGQPQHF
>17|TRBJ2-2|TRBD2|TRBV19|.
TGTGCCAGTAGTATAGATCTTGCGGGGGGCCTTACCGGGGAGCTGTTTTTT
CASSIDLAGGLTGELFF
>13|TRBJ2-5|.|TRBV27|.
TGTGCCAGCAGTCCCCGGGACAAAGAGACCCAGTACTTC
CASSPRDKETQYF
>14|TRBJ2-3|.|TRBV3-1/TRBV3-2|.
TGTGCCAGCAGCGAAGCCTGGGGGCGGGATACGCAGTATTTT
CASSEAWGRDTQYF
>16|TRBJ1-6|TRBD1|TRBV10-3|.
TGTGCCATCGGGTCGGTCTCCGGACAGGGAACTTCACCCCTCCACTTT
CAIGSVSGQGTSPLHF
>13|TRBJ1-5|TRBD1|TRBV6-4|.
TGTGCCAGCAGTAGGGACAGGGACCAGCCCCAGCATTTT
CASSRDRDQPQHF
>16|TRBJ1-3|.|TRBV23-1|.
TGCGCCAGCAGCCTAAGACAGGTTCAACTAGGAAACACCATATATTTT
CASSLRQVQLGNTIYF
>17|TRBJ1-6|TRBD1|TRBV9|few
TGTGCCAGCAGCGCGGAGGACAGGAGCTCCCCTTATTCACCCCTCCACTTT
CASSAEDRSSPYSPLHF
>14|TRBJ2-1|.|TRBV7-2|.
TGTGCCAGCAGCTTAAGGCCGGGAAGTAATGAGCAGTTCTTC
CASSLRPGSNEQFF
>14|TRBJ1-1|.|TRBV3-1/TRBV3-2|.
TGTGCCAGCAGCCGAATGACAACGAACACTGAAGCTTTCTTT
CASSRMTTNTEAFF
>14|TRBJ1-6|TRBD1|TRBV27|.
TGTGCCAGCAGTTTAAACAGGGGTAATTCACCCCTCCACTTT
CASSLNRGNSPLHF
>15|TRBJ1-1|TRBD1|TRBV11-3|.
TGTGCCAGCAGCTTAGGTGCAGGGGGGTTCACTGAAGCTTTCTTT
CASSLGAGGFTEAFF